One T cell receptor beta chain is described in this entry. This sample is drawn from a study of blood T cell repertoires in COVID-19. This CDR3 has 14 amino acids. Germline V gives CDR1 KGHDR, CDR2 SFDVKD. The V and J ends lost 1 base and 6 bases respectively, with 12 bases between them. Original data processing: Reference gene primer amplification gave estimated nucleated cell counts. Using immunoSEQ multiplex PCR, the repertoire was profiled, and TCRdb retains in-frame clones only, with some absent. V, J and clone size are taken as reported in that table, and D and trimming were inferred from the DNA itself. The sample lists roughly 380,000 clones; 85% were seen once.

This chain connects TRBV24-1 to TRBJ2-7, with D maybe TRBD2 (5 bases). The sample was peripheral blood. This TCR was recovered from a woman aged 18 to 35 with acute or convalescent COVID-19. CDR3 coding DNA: TGTGCCACCAGTGATTTCGGGGAAACAAGCGAGCAGTACTTC. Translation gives CATSDFGETSEQYF.